This T cell receptor (beta chain) emerged from a study of blood T cells in healthy people across ages. Study-level results: Significant beta diversity loss was already apparent by age roughly 43, declining roughly linearly. In long-lived donors, naive CD4+ cell counts and diversity exceeded those of aged donors.

Total RNA extraction produced at least 6 micrograms (per sample) for the study. As to this clonotype: As yet, its antigen is unknown.

Alongside a J-beta primer mix, a sample-barcoded 5' primer served in a second PCR lasting roughly 6 to 11 cycles. The yield of each sample was at least 2.5 million CDR3-containing paired-end reads. MiXCR, run by TCRdb on the 5' RACE reads, gives a single entry per CDR3 protein. The profile shows hundreds of thousands of distinct CDR3 sequences, approximately 55% of them singletons. V lost 2 bases to trimming and J lost 0 bases; unmatched junction nucleotides: 3. CDR3 length equals 18 residues. Germline-derived CDR1 and CDR2 are MNHEY and SVGAGI. The J gene is TRBJ2-1, the V gene TRBV6-5; 14 bases map to TRBD2. The sequencing sample was made of blood. This TCR derives from a man at least 80 years old in good health. The CDR3 protein is CASSYAGLAGGSYNEQFF. CDR3 nucleotides: TGTGCCAGCAGTTACGCCGGACTAGCGGGGGGCTCCTACAATGAGCAGTTCTTC.